The T cell receptor (beta chain) described here comes from a study of shared clonotypes between healthy human individuals. Regarding the study as a whole: Donor clonotype sharing was expected to depend on sequencing depth.

An assay was performed, and its level was deep. Authors' processing steps: ImmunoSEQ gave junction-only sequences without quality scores, so filtering differed. Libraries were prepared by immunoSEQ multiplex PCR; TCRdb keeps only in-frame clonotypes and omits some of them. V and J calls and clone size are copied from that table; D and trimming were computed from the DNA. The sample has 1.5 million to 2.5 million clones; approximately 94% are singletons. Germline CDR1 is LNHDA and CDR2 is SQIVND (reference sequence). The CDR3 has 13 residues. The ends lost 5 bases at V and 3 bases at J; junction bases unmatched: 3. To note about this clone: Its cognate antigen is unknown. This sample includes further DNA sequences coding for the same CDR3.

As defined, naive CD8 cells were CD45RO-negative and positively selected for CCR7, with terminally differentiated effector memory CD45RA+ cells excluded. All of the donors resided in Nashville, Tennessee, and each was a Caucasian adult. This sequence originates from a man aged 18 to 29 in good health. The sequenced sample was naive CD8+ T cells sorted from blood. The V and J genes are TRBV19 and TRBJ1-2; TRBD1 agrees at 7 bases. The DNA for the CDR3 is TGTGCCAGTAGTTTCGGGACAGACTATGGCTACACCTTC. As protein: CASSFGTDYGYTF. The full variable domain, completed using reference TRBV19 and TRBJ1-2, is DGGITQSPKYLFRKEGQNVTLSCEQNLNHDAMYWYRQDPGQGLRLIYYSQIVNDFQKGDIAEGYSVSREKKESFPLTVTSAQKNPTAFYLCASSFGTDYGYTFGSGTRLTVV.